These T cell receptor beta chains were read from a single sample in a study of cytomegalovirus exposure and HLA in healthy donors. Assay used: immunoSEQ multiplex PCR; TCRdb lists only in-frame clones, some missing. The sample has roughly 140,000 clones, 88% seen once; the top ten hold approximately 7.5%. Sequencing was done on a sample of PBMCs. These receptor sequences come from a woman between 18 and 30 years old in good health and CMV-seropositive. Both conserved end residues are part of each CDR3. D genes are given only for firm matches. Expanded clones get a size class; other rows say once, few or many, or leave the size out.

CDR3nt: TGTGCCAGTAGAATTACAGGGCGCGGATCCTACAATGAGCAGTTCTTC
CDR3aa: CASRITGRGSYNEQFF
v_gene: TRBV19
j_gene: TRBJ2-1
d_gene: .
abundance: .

CDR3nt: TGCGCCAGCAGCCAAGGCATTTTCGGTAGAGCAGATACGCAGTATTTT
CDR3aa: CASSQGIFGRADTQYF
v_gene: TRBV4-3
j_gene: TRBJ2-3
d_gene: .
abundance: .

CDR3nt: TGTGCCAGCAGCGGGAGCTCTGCGGGCACTGAAGCTTTCTTT
CDR3aa: CASSGSSAGTEAFF
v_gene: TRBV11-2
j_gene: TRBJ1-1
d_gene: .
abundance: .

CDR3nt: TGCAGCGTTGCCGTCACAGATACGCAGTATTTT
CDR3aa: CSVAVTDTQYF
v_gene: TRBV29-1
j_gene: TRBJ2-3
d_gene: .
abundance: .

CDR3nt: TGTGCCAGCAGTTTAGGGACAGGGGGCCTGAACGAGCAGTACTTC
CDR3aa: CASSLGTGGLNEQYF
v_gene: TRBV27
j_gene: TRBJ2-7
d_gene: TRBD1
abundance: .

CDR3nt: TGTGCCAGCAGCCCTAATTCCGGGACAGGGGGCATAGGTGGCTACACCTTC
CDR3aa: CASSPNSGTGGIGGYTF
v_gene: TRBV7-9
j_gene: TRBJ1-2
d_gene: TRBD1
abundance: .

CDR3nt: TGCGCCAGCAGGTGGGAGGTTGCTGGGGAGCTGTTTTTT
CDR3aa: CASRWEVAGELFF
v_gene: TRBV5-1
j_gene: TRBJ2-2
d_gene: .
abundance: .

CDR3nt: TGTGCCAGCACTTATACCTCGGGCACTGAAGCTTTCTTT
CDR3aa: CASTYTSGTEAFF
v_gene: TRBV7-2
j_gene: TRBJ1-1
d_gene: .
abundance: .

CDR3nt: TGCGCCAGCAGCTTGGGGGGACAGACCTACAATGAGCAGTTCTTC
CDR3aa: CASSLGGQTYNEQFF
v_gene: TRBV5-1
j_gene: TRBJ2-1
d_gene: TRBD1
abundance: .

CDR3nt: TGCGCCAGCAGCTTGGCCGTAGGGACAGCTACCTACGAGCAGTACTTC
CDR3aa: CASSLAVGTATYEQYF
v_gene: TRBV5-1
j_gene: TRBJ2-7
d_gene: TRBD1
abundance: .

CDR3nt: TGTGCCAGCAGCATCGGCTTAGGGAGACAAGAGACCCAGTACTTC
CDR3aa: CASSIGLGRQETQYF
v_gene: TRBV5-4
j_gene: TRBJ2-5
d_gene: .
abundance: .

CDR3nt: TGCGCCAGCAGCCAAGATTCAGGGTTCTATGGCTACACCTTC
CDR3aa: CASSQDSGFYGYTF
v_gene: TRBV4-1
j_gene: TRBJ1-2
d_gene: .
abundance: .

CDR3nt: TGTGCCAGCAGCTTCCGTTCCGGGGAGCTGTTTTTT
CDR3aa: CASSFRSGELFF
v_gene: TRBV7-9
j_gene: TRBJ2-2
d_gene: .
abundance: .

CDR3nt: TGTGCCAGCAGCTGGGGACAGGAAGGCTACGAGCAGTACTTC
CDR3aa: CASSWGQEGYEQYF
v_gene: TRBV5-5
j_gene: TRBJ2-7
d_gene: TRBD1
abundance: once

CDR3nt: TGTGCCTGTGAAGGGACTGAAGCCAAAAACATTCAGTACTTC
CDR3aa: CACEGTEAKNIQYF
v_gene: TRBV30
j_gene: TRBJ2-4
d_gene: .
abundance: once

CDR3nt: TGTGCCAGCAGTTGGACAGGGGATGAAAAACTGTTTTTT
CDR3aa: CASSWTGDEKLFF
v_gene: TRBV27
j_gene: TRBJ1-4
d_gene: TRBD1
abundance: .